This note documents a single TCR beta chain sequence. Its matching antigen is unknown. The protocol was immunoSEQ multiplex PCR, while the TCRdb copy is restricted to in-frame clones and leaves out a portion. Seen here are about 10,000 clones, over 65% observed once, and the top ten hold about 40%. Both CD4+ and CD8+ cells were separated through positive magnetic bead selection, and their purity was verified using flow cytometry. V dropped 0 bases and J dropped 3 bases, with 6 bases sitting between them. This CDR3 has 14 residues. Germline CDR1 is SGHDT and CDR2 is YYEEEE. These data are taken from a study of somatic mutations in cytotoxic T cells in rheumatoid arthritis. The study's findings and limits: Slight TRBV07 underrepresentation in rheumatoid arthritis patients went unadjusted for multiple comparisons.

The TCR originated in a man between 60 and 75 years old in good health. The V call is TRBV5-6, the J call TRBJ1-4; unclear D gene. The sequenced material came from CD8+ T cells sorted from blood. The CDR3 nucleotides read TGTGCCAGCAGCTTGGGGGGAGCTAATGAAAAACTGTTTTTT. This sequence encodes CASSLGGANEKLFF.